The 27 T cell receptor beta chains below were found in one sample sequenced in a study of OX40 agonist ivuxolimab in advanced cancers. Repertoires were generated with immunoSEQ multiplex PCR, while TCRdb's copy carries only in-frame clones and drops some. The profile shows some 66,000 clones, roughly 80% of them singletons. The sample here was CD4+ or CD8+ T cells sorted from blood, taken in a trial of the OX40 agonist ivuxolimab. The source of these receptors is an adult with an advanced solid tumor such as melanoma, head and neck, liver or kidney cancer.

The chain employs TRBV12-5 and TRBJ1-1; no definite D call. This CDR3 contains 14 residues. The V end lost 5 bases, the J end lost 2 bases, and 12 bases lay between the germline ends. Germline V CDR1 and CDR2: LGHNT, FRNRAP. In DNA, the CDR3 is TGTGCTAGTGGTCTAGGAGGACTTAACACTGAAGCTTTCTTT. It specifies CASGLGGLNTEAFF. The full variable domain, in which reference TRBV12-5 and TRBJ1-1 provide the parts outside the CDR3, is DARVTQTPRHKVTEMGQEVTMRCQPILGHNTVFWYRQTMMQGLELLAYFRNRAPLDDSGMPKDRFSAEMPDATLATLKIQPSEPRDSAVYFCASGLGGLNTEAFFGQGTRLTVV.

This clone was seen more than once but under ten times. This chain connects TRBV5-1 to TRBJ2-7, with D possibly matching TRBD1 (6 bases). The CDR3 runs to 12 residues. Germline CDR1 and CDR2: SGHRS and YFSETQ. V lost 4 bases and J 4 bases, leaving 9 bases between the germline ends. The CDR3 DNA reads as TGCGCCAGCAGCATCCAGGGGTACGAGCAGTACTTC. Its translation: CASSIQGYEQYF.

This sequence joins TRBV13 and TRBJ2-7; D remains unclear. CDR1 is PRHDT and CDR2 is FYEKMQ in the germline V gene (reference sequence). The CDR3 has 14 residues. Between the trimmed V and J ends, which lost 3 bases and 0 bases, there was a span of 9 bases. Here the CDR3 reads CASSLIGDSYEQYF. Here the CDR3 DNA reads TGTGCCAGCAGCTTGATTGGAGACTCCTACGAGCAGTACTTC.

The rearrangement joins TRBV6-5 to TRBJ1-5; TRBD1 matches 7 bases. The CDR3 runs 13 residues. Per the germline V gene, CDR1 is MNHEY and CDR2 is SVGAGI. The ends lost 11 bases at V and 3 bases at J; junction bases unmatched: 7. CDR3 nucleotide sequence: TGTGCCGCTGGAGGGACAGACAATCAGCCCCAGCATTTT. Its translation is CAAGGTDNQPQHF.

This clone was seen more than once but under ten times. This rearrangement joins TRBV15 to TRBJ1-1; D uncertain. Germline V gene data show CDR1 as LNHNV and CDR2 as YYDKDF (reference sequence). V gave up 4 bases and J gave up 1 base, with 13 bases separating them. CDR3 length equals 15 residues. The CDR3: CATSTGDGPNTEAFF. As DNA, the CDR3 is TGTGCCACCAGCACTGGTGACGGACCGAACACTGAAGCTTTCTTT. Complete variable domain (other parts from reference TRBV15 and TRBJ1-1): DAMVIQNPRYQVTQFGKPVTLSCSQTLNHNVMYWYQQKSSQAPKLLFHYYDKDFNNEADTPDNFQSRRPNTSFCFLDIRSPGLGDTAMYLCATSTGDGPNTEAFFGQGTRLTVV.

The chain links TRBV6-6 to TRBJ1-1, with 7 bases lining up with TRBD1. Germline-derived CDR1 and CDR2 are MNHNY and SVGAGI (reference sequence). Losses at the gene ends were 7 bases for V and 5 bases for J; bases not matched to a gene: 10. The length of the CDR3 is 14 residues. This CDR3 reads CASNGQVGGTEAFF. CDR3 DNA sequence: TGTGCCAGCAATGGACAGGTCGGAGGGACTGAAGCTTTCTTT.

The rearrangement uses TRBV5-1 and TRBJ1-1, with D perhaps matching TRBD1 (5 bases). This CDR3 has 15 amino acids. CDR1 is SGHRS and CDR2 is YFSETQ in the germline V gene. The V gene lost 4 bases and the J gene lost 1 base, with 14 bases spanning the gap. CDR3 coding DNA: TGCGCCAGCAGCACTGGACAACCACGGAACACTGAAGCTTTCTTT. Its protein is CASSTGQPRNTEAFF.

This clone was seen only a few times. This sequence joins TRBV25-1 and TRBJ1-1; D remains unclear. V shed 4 bases and J shed 1 base, with 4 bases lying between them. This CDR3 has 12 amino acids. The germline CDR1 and CDR2 sequences are MGHDK and SYGVNS. CDR3: CASSVQNTEAFF. The CDR3 DNA reads TGTGCCAGCAGTGTACAGAACACTGAAGCTTTCTTT. The variable domain in full, completed from reference TRBV25-1 and TRBJ1-1, reads EADIYQTPRYLVIGTGKKITLECSQTMGHDKMYWYQQDPGMELHLIHYSYGVNSTEKGDLSSESTVSRIRTEHFPLTLESARPSHTSQYLCASSVQNTEAFFGQGTRLTVV.

The chain recombines TRBV7-9 with TRBJ2-7; a weak D match, TRBD2 (6 bases). Trimming cost V 5 bases and J 2 bases, with 22 bases left between them. The CDR3 totals 17 residues. The germline gives CDR1 SEHNR, CDR2 FQNEAQ (reference sequence). The CDR3 is CASSRDGPGLPPYEQYF. The CDR3 bases are TGTGCCAGCAGCCGAGACGGACCGGGACTGCCACCCTACGAGCAGTACTTC.

This clone was observed a few times. The chain joins TRBV29-1 to TRBJ2-5, with 10 bases identical to TRBD2. Per the germline V gene, CDR1 is SQVTM and CDR2 is ANQGSEA. CDR3 length: 15 residues. Trimming removed 0 bases from V and 5 bases from J; junction bases left unmatched: 6. CDR3 sequence (DNA): TGCAGCGTTGAAGATCCGGGACTAGCGACTGAGACCCAGTACTTC. This encodes CSVEDPGLATETQYF.

This chain connects TRBV18 to TRBJ1-4, with D possibly matching TRBD1 (5 bases). Trimming stripped 0 bases from V and 2 bases from J, with 7 bases between. This CDR3 comprises 15 residues. Germline CDR1 reads KGHSH; CDR2 reads LQKENI. The CDR3 here is CASSPPGGTNEKLFF. The CDR3 DNA follows: TGTGCCAGCTCACCACCTGGGGGTACTAATGAAAAACTGTTTTTT. The whole variable domain, filled in from reference TRBV18 and TRBJ1-4, reads NAGVMQNPRHLVRRRGQEARLRCSPMKGHSHVYWYRQLPEEGLKFMVYLQKENIIDESGMPKERFSAEFPKEGPSILRIQQVVRGDSAAYFCASSPPGGTNEKLFFGSGTQLSVL.

The chain employs TRBV2 and TRBJ2-1; TRBD2 agrees at 10 bases. V gave up 5 bases and J gave up 5 bases; unmatched junction bases: 12. The CDR3 runs 17 residues. Germline CDR1 is SNHLY and CDR2 is FYNNEI. DNA for the CDR3: TGTGCCAGCAGTCGTTTTAAGGGAGCGGGAGGGAACAATGAGCAGTTCTTC. Residues: CASSRFKGAGGNNEQFF.

This clone was counted only a few times. V and J are TRBV19 and TRBJ2-2; 9 nucleotides align to TRBD1. CDR1 is LNHDA and CDR2 is SQIVND in the germline V gene (reference sequence). With V trimmed by 6 bases and J by 13 bases, 9 bases remained unmatched. The CDR3 is 13 residues long. In DNA, the CDR3 is TGTGCCAGTAGGCTTACGACAGGGGGTCTGCTGTTTTTT. It yields the protein CASRLTTGGLLFF.

The rearrangement joins TRBV6-1 to TRBJ2-2, with a tentative D call TRBD1 (6 bases). Trimming removed 6 bases at V and 5 bases at J, with 10 bases between. The CDR3 has 13 amino acids. Germline V CDR1 and CDR2: MNHNS, SASEGT. CDR3: CASRKGGTGELFF. The CDR3 DNA reads as TGTGCCAGCAGAAAAGGGGGAACCGGGGAGCTGTTTTTT.

The rearrangement uses TRBV5-1 and TRBJ2-2; D may be TRBD1 or TRBD2 (6 bases each). V lost 1 base and J lost 3, with 13 bases in between. This CDR3 has 16 residues. Germline assignment: CDR1 SGHRS and CDR2 YFSETQ. CDR3 DNA sequence: TGCGCCAGCAGCTTGAGCCGGGGGCAATACACCGGGGAGCTGTTTTTT. Its protein is CASSLSRGQYTGELFF.

In this sample, this clone is medium-sized (0.01 to 0.1%). The chain uses TRBV27 and TRBJ1-5; D might be TRBD1 (6 bases). This CDR3 has 13 amino acids. V dropped 6 bases and J dropped 7 bases, with 13 bases sitting between them. CDR1 and CDR2 from the germline V gene are MNHEY and SMNVEV (reference sequence). The CDR3 nucleotides are TGTGCCAGCAGACCCCCAGGGGTACAGCCCCAGCATTTT. It is translated as CASRPPGVQPQHF.

V is TRBV7-9 and J is TRBJ1-2; no reliable D call. The CDR3 is 11 residues long. Trimming took off 5 bases at V and 6 bases at J, with 7 bases between the two ends. The germline V gene has CDR1 SEHNR and CDR2 FQNEAQ (reference sequence). The CDR3 region is CASSRIDGYTF. The CDR3 nucleotides are TGTGCCAGCAGCCGGATTGATGGCTACACCTTC.

This clone was counted between two and nine times. J is TRBJ2-3 and V is TRBV20-1; no clear D. This CDR3 has 11 amino acids. Germline V lookup: CDR1 DFQATT, CDR2 SNEGSKA (reference sequence). V lost 2 bases and J lost 9, with 9 bases in between. CDR3 region: CSARLAPTQYF. In DNA form, the CDR3 reads TGCAGTGCTAGATTAGCACCCACGCAGTATTTT.

This clone was counted a few times. V is TRBV7-9 and J is TRBJ1-3; D gene unclear. The germline V gene encodes CDR1 SEHNR and CDR2 FQNEAQ (reference sequence). This CDR3 comprises 13 residues. Trimming cost V 2 bases and J 4 bases, with 6 bases left between them. This chain's CDR3 is CASSLSMGNTIYF. CDR3 in DNA: TGTGCCAGCAGCTTAAGTATGGGAAACACCATATATTTT.

The rearrangement links TRBV6-5 to TRBJ2-1, with TRBD2 identical over 9 bases. Per germline, CDR1 MNHEY and CDR2 SVGAGI. This CDR3 is 15 amino acids long. V was clipped by 5 bases and J by 5 bases; unmatched bases: 7. CDR3 protein: CASSIRLAVDNEQFF. DNA for the CDR3: TGTGCCAGCAGTATCCGACTAGCGGTAGACAATGAGCAGTTCTTC.

CDR3 coding DNA: TGCGCCAGCAGCCAAGAAACCGGGCAAGAGACCCAGTACTTC. It specifies CASSQETGQETQYF. The chain links TRBV4-1 to TRBJ2-5; no clear D. The V gene lost 0 bases and the J gene lost 2 bases, with 7 bases spanning the gap. Germline V gene data show CDR1 as MGHRA and CDR2 as YSYEKL. The CDR3 loop spans 14 amino acids.

The V and J genes are TRBV6-5 and TRBJ1-1; D is unclear. Germline lookup yields CDR1 MNHEY and CDR2 SVGAGI. The CDR3 extends over 16 amino acids. V was shortened by 0 bases and J by 0 bases, with 11 bases between the two germline ends. CDR3 in amino acids: CASSYSASALNTEAFF. The CDR3 nucleotides read TGTGCCAGCAGTTACTCTGCAAGCGCTCTGAACACTGAAGCTTTCTTT.

A remark on this clone: This sample includes further DNA sequences coding for the same CDR3. The chain employs TRBV6-1 and TRBJ2-5, with D perhaps matching TRBD1 (6 bases). V lost 0 bases and J 1 base, leaving 9 bases between the germline ends. From germline, CDR1 is MNHNS and CDR2 SASEGT. The CDR3 is 15 residues long. CDR3 residues: CASSEAGTFQETQYF. The CDR3 DNA reads TGTGCCAGCAGTGAAGCTGGGACATTCCAAGAGACCCAGTACTTC.

The CDR3 DNA follows: TGTGCCAGCAGGGAATCGGTGGGAAACACAGATACGCAGTATTTT. Amino acids: CASRESVGNTDTQYF. V gene TRBV9 combines with J gene TRBJ2-3; D is unclear. Germline V CDR1 and CDR2: SGDLS, YYNGEE. Trimming shortened V by 5 bases and J by 2 bases, and 15 bases separated the two germline ends. CDR3 length: 15 residues.

The gene calls are TRBV6-6 and TRBJ2-3; TRBD1 matches 9 bases. This CDR3 has 15 amino acids. Per germline, CDR1 MNHNY and CDR2 SVGAGI (reference sequence). J gave up 3 bases and V 7 bases, and 8 bases lay outside the gene matches. CDR3 sequence reads: CASKGQGGYTDTQYF. CDR3 nucleotide sequence: TGTGCCAGCAAGGGACAGGGTGGATATACAGATACGCAGTATTTT.

There are many counts of this clone. The chain is built from TRBV19 and TRBJ1-5; no clear D. This CDR3 is built from 15 residues. The germline gives CDR1 LNHDA, CDR2 SQIVND (reference sequence). Trimming took off 5 bases at V and 0 bases at J, with 11 bases between the two ends. The CDR3: CASSYSSYSNQPQHF. For the CDR3, the DNA is TGTGCCAGTAGTTACAGTTCCTATAGCAATCAGCCCCAGCATTTT.

This chain uses TRBV11-2 with TRBJ2-7, with D unresolved. Trimming left V 7 bases short and J 0 bases short, with 16 bases between. This CDR3 is 15 amino acids long. Germline lookup yields CDR1 SGHAT and CDR2 FQNNGV. DNA of the CDR3: TGTGCCAGCACCTACAAAGCCGAGATCTCCTACGAGCAGTACTTC. Translated, it gives CASTYKAEISYEQYF.